The clone carrying this T cell receptor (beta chain) was recorded a few times. This CDR3 has 15 amino acids. V lost 0 bases and J lost 1, with 8 bases in between. Germline CDR1 and CDR2: LGHNA and YSLEER. This record belongs to a study of blood T cell repertoires in COVID-19. The assay was immunoSEQ multiplex PCR, and TCRdb's table has in-frame clones only and misses some. The repertoire holds 45,000 to 65,000 clones, with 89% as singletons. The chain uses TRBV4-3 and TRBJ2-3; no clear D gene. The source is a man older than 75 with active or convalescent COVID-19. The sequencing input was peripheral blood. DNA of the CDR3: TGCGCCAGCAGCCAAGATCCTCGTGGCACAGATACGCAGTATTTT. Encoded protein: CASSQDPRGTDTQYF.